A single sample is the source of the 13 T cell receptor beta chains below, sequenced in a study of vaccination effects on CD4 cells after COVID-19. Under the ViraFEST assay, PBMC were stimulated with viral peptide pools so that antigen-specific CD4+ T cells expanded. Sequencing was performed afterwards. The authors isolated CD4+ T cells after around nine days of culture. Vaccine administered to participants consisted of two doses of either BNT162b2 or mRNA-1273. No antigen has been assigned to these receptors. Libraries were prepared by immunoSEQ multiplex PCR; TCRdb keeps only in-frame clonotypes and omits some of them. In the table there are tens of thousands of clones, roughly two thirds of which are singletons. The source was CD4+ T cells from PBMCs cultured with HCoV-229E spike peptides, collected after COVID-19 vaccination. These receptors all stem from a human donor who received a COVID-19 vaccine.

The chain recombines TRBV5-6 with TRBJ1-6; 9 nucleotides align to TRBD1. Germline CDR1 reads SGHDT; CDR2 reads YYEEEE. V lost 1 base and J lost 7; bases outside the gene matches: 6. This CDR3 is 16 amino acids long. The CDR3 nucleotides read TGTGCCAGCAGCTTGAAGCGGACAGGGGTGAATTCACCCCTCCACTTT. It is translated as CASSLKRTGVNSPLHF.

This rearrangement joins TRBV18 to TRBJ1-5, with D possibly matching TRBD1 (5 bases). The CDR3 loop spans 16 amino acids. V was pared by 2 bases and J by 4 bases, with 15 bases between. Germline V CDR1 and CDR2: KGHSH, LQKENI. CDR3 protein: CASSPTGGGGNQPQHF. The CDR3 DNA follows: TGTGCCAGCTCACCAACGGGGGGGGGAGGTAATCAGCCCCAGCATTTT.

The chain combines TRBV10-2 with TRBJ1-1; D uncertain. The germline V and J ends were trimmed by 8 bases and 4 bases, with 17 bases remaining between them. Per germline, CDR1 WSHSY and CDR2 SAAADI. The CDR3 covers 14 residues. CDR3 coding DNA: TGCGCCAGCTCTGAAGTTGGGCGGACCACTGAAGCTTTCTTT. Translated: CASSEVGRTTEAFF.

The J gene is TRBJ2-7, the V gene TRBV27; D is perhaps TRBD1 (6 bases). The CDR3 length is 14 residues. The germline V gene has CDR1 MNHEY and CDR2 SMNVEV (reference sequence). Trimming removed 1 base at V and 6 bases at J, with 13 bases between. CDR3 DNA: TGTGCCAGCAGTTTATTCTCAGGGGTCGGCGAGCAGTACTTC. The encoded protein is CASSLFSGVGEQYF.

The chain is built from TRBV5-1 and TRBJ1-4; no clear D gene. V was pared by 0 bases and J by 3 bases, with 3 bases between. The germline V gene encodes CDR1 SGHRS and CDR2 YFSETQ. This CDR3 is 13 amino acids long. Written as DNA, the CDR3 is TGCGCCAGCAGCTTGGTCCCTAATGAAAAACTGTTTTTT. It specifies CASSLVPNEKLFF.

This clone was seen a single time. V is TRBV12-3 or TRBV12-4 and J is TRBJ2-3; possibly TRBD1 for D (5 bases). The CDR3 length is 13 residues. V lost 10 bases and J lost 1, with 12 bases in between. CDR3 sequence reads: CAISGSGTDTQYF. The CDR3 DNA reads TGTGCCATCTCAGGGTCTGGCACAGATACGCAGTATTTT.

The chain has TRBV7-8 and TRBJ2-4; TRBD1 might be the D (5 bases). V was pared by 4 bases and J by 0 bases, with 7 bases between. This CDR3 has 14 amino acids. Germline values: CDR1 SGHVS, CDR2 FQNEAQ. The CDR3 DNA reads TGTGCCAGCAGCTCCAGGGTAGCCAAAAACATTCAGTACTTC. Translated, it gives CASSSRVAKNIQYF.

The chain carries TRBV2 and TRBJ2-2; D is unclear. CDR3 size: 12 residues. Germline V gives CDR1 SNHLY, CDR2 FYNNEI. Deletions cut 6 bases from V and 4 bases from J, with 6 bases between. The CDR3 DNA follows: TGTGCCAGCAGGTGGGGCACCGGGGAGCTGTTTTTT. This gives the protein CASRWGTGELFF.

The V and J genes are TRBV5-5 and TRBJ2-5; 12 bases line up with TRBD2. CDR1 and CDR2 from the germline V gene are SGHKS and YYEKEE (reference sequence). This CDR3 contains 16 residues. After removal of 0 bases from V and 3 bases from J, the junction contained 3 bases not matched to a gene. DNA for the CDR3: TGTGCCAGCAGCTTGGCCCGACTAGCGGGGGAAGAGACCCAGTACTTC. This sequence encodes CASSLARLAGEETQYF.

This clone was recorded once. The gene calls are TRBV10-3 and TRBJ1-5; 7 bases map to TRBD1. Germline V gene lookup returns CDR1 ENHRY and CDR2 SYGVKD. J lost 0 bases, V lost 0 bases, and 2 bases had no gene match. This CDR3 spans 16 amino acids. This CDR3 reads CAISESGQFSNQPQHF. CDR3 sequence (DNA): TGTGCCATCAGTGAGTCGGGACAGTTTAGCAATCAGCCCCAGCATTTT.

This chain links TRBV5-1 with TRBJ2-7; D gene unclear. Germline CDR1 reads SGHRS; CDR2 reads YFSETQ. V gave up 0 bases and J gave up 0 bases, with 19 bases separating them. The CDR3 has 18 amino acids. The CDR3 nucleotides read TGCGCCAGCAGCTTGGGGACCCTCCAGTATTACACCTCCTACGAGCAGTACTTC. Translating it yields CASSLGTLQYYTSYEQYF.

Here the CDR3 DNA reads TGTGCCAGCAGCTTAGGTAGCAGGGCGACCCAGTACTTC. Protein sequence: CASSLGSRATQYF. This sequence joins TRBV7-9 and TRBJ2-5; D is perhaps TRBD1 (5 bases). The CDR3 is 13 residues long. The germline V gene encodes CDR1 SEHNR and CDR2 FQNEAQ (reference sequence). Trimming stripped 1 base from V and 7 bases from J, with 10 bases between. Combining the CDR3 with reference TRBV7-9 and TRBJ2-5 gives the whole variable domain DTGVSQNPRHKITKRGQNVTFRCDPISEHNRLYWYRQTLGQGPEFLTYFQNEAQLEKSRLLSDRFSAERPKGSFSTLEIQRTEQGDSAMYLCASSLGSRATQYFGPGTRLLVL.

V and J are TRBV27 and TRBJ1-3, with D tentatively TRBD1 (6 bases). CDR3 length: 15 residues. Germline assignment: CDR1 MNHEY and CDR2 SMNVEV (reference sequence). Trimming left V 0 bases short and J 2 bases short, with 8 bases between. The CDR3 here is CASSLSYRAGNTIYF. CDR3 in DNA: TGTGCCAGCAGTTTATCGTACAGGGCTGGAAACACCATATATTTT.